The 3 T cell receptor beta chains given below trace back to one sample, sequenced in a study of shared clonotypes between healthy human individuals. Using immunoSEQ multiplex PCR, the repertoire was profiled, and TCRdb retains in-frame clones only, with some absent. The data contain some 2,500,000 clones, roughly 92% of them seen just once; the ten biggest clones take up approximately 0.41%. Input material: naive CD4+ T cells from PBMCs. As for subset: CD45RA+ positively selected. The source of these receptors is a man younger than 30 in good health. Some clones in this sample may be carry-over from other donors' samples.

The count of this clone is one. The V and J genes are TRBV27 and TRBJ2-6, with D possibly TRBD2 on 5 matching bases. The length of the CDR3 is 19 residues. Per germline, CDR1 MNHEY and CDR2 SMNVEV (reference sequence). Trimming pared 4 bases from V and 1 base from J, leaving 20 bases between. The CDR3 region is CASSSPSAGGPSGANVLTF. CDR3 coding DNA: TGTGCCAGCAGTTCCCCCTCGGCGGGTGGGCCGTCTGGGGCCAACGTCCTGACTTTC.

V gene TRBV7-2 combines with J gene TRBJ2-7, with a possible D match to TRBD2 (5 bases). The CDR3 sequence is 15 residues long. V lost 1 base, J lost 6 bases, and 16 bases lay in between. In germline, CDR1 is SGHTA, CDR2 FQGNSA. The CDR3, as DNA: TGTGCCAGCAGCTTAGGTTTATCGGGGTACAGCGAGCAGTACTTC. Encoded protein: CASSLGLSGYSEQYF.

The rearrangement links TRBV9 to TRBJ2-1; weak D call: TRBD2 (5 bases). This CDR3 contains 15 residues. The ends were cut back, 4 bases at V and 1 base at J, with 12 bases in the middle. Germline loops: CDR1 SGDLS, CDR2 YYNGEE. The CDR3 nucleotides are TGTGCCAGCAGCCAAGTAGGAGGTTCCTACAATGAGCAGTTCTTC. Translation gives CASSQVGGSYNEQFF.